The clone carrying this T cell receptor beta chain was observed a handful of times. The source of the sample is a study of tumor and adjacent non-tumor tissue in lung cancer. CDR1 is SEHNR and CDR2 is FQNEAQ in the germline V gene (reference sequence). The length of the CDR3 is 12 residues. Trimming removed 5 bases from V and 2 bases from J, with 5 bases in between. The library came from three nested PCR rounds adapted from ARM-PCR protocols. Using its own MiXCR run on the multiplex PCR reads, TCRdb lists one record per CDR3 protein. The data hold approximately 150,000 distinct CDR3 sequences, with approximately 70% observed a single time. This sample's RNA came from whole unsorted tissue.

V and J are TRBV7-9 and TRBJ2-3; no firm D call. Sequenced sample: lung tumor tissue. The TCR originated in a man in his fifties or sixties with small cell lung cancer. DNA of the CDR3: TGTGCCAGCAGCCCAAACACAGATACGCAGTATTTT. It codes for CASSPNTDTQYF. Complete variable domain (other parts from reference TRBV7-9 and TRBJ2-3): DTGVSQNPRHKITKRGQNVTFRCDPISEHNRLYWYRQTLGQGPEFLTYFQNEAQLEKSRLLSDRFSAERPKGSFSTLEIQRTEQGDSAMYLCASSPNTDTQYFGPGTRLTVL.